The rows below give T cell receptor beta chains drawn from one sample of a study of blood T cell repertoires in COVID-19. TCRdb's copy holds only in-frame clones and misses some; the assay was immunoSEQ multiplex PCR. The sample yields about 95,000 clones, roughly 80% seen once. The sample comprised peripheral blood. These receptors were obtained from an elderly man with COVID-19, enrolled during active disease. The CDR3 runs from the conserved cysteine through the conserved F or W. Each record gives: CDR3 protein, V gene, J gene.

CASSGASRVLYGYTF	TRBV9	TRBJ1-2
CASSVTGTRDGYTF	TRBV5-1	TRBJ1-2
CASSLLLPIDSYEQYF	TRBV28	TRBJ2-7
CASSQGRQVEWPLHF	TRBV4-2	TRBJ1-6
CASSRSGGLLYEQYF	TRBV7-8	TRBJ2-7
CASSLSPGNTIYF	TRBV12-3/TRBV12-4	TRBJ1-3
CASSFNPQVIYNNQPQHF	TRBV28	TRBJ1-5
CASSLWKGTRNTGELFF	TRBV28	TRBJ2-2
CASSVTANTEAFF	TRBV9	TRBJ1-1
CASREAGPQGNTIYF	TRBV3-1/TRBV3-2	TRBJ1-3
CAWSRGQINTGELFF	TRBV30	TRBJ2-2
CASSAPIPGGTGNTIYF	TRBV6-1	TRBJ1-3
CAISPDYYGYTF	TRBV10-3	TRBJ1-2
CASSRTGGQGEQFF	TRBV7-3	TRBJ2-1
CASSLRLAGAPGDTQYF	TRBV28	TRBJ2-3
CSVEALRRQGHGYTF	TRBV29-1	TRBJ1-2
CAWSVRRTDNYGYTF	TRBV30	TRBJ1-2
CASSLTGGRAGELFF	TRBV5-1	TRBJ2-2
CASSQGLAGVPEQYF	TRBV11-3	TRBJ2-7
CAWSPPWNTEAFF	TRBV30	TRBJ1-1
CAWRQTGLKLFF	TRBV30	TRBJ1-4
CASSRNRGSNQPQHF	TRBV18	TRBJ1-5
CSAQRGGTSTDTQYF	TRBV29-1	TRBJ2-3
CASSYGSTDNHQPQHF	TRBV6-6	TRBJ1-5
CASSSNRGSGELFF	TRBV9	TRBJ2-2
CASKVYRASYEQYF	TRBV27	TRBJ2-7
CASSTDRVVYGYTF	TRBV6-5	TRBJ1-2
CASSAPPSGGQDTQYF	TRBV6-2/TRBV6-3	TRBJ2-3
CASSYSRDSYYGYTF	TRBV6-5	TRBJ1-2
CASNSGQANTGELFF	TRBV6-5	TRBJ2-2
CASSPTAIGTGPAVGYTF	TRBV27	TRBJ1-2
CATGTGGNQPQHF	TRBV10-2	TRBJ1-5
CASSTQGMGTEAFF	TRBV19	TRBJ1-1
CASSLFGREDEKLFF	TRBV7-2	TRBJ1-4
CAWVPISGFTSTDTQYF	TRBV30	TRBJ2-3
CASSLSFRGTDTQYF	TRBV27	TRBJ2-3
CASSLARGTAGSNQPQHF	TRBV7-2	TRBJ1-5
CASSDDQGRDEKLFF	TRBV6-2/TRBV6-3	TRBJ1-4
CASSPVSDQPQHF	TRBV5-8	TRBJ1-5
CSVQFNEKLFF	TRBV29-1	TRBJ1-4
CASSFGQANTEAFF	TRBV27	TRBJ1-1